This passage covers 10 T cell receptor beta chains from one sample sequenced in a study of T cells in tumors after PD-1 blockade. TCRdb's copy holds only in-frame clones and misses some; the assay was immunoSEQ multiplex PCR. The table includes 30,000 to 35,000 clones, 73% detected once. The specimen comprised PBMCs, sampled after anti-PD-1 treatment. These receptors all come from a human donor with basal cell carcinoma.

This sequence joins TRBV4-1 and TRBJ2-1, with unresolved D. The CDR3 covers 13 residues. The germline gives CDR1 MGHRA, CDR2 YSYEKL. The V and J ends lost 0 bases and 10 bases respectively, with 10 bases between them. The CDR3 DNA is TGCGCCAGCAGCCAAGATAGGTCACGGGAGCAGTTCTTC. This sequence encodes CASSQDRSREQFF.

This clone has more than one count but fewer than ten. The chain recombines TRBV5-1 with TRBJ1-1, with D unresolved. Germline loops: CDR1 SGHRS, CDR2 YFSETQ. The CDR3 runs to 15 residues. V was clipped by 4 bases and J by 0 bases, with 13 bases between them. DNA of the CDR3: TGCGCCAGCAGCCCCCGGGGTCTCATGAACACTGAAGCTTTCTTT. Protein: CASSPRGLMNTEAFF.

The chain couples TRBV5-1 to TRBJ2-3; D gene uncertain. This CDR3 contains 15 residues. V gave up 7 bases and J gave up 2 bases, with 17 bases separating them. CDR1 and CDR2 (germline): SGHRS, YFSETQ. The CDR3 is CASYFDPGTTDTQYF. The CDR3 DNA is TGCGCCAGCTATTTTGACCCAGGTACCACAGATACGCAGTATTTT.

The J gene is TRBJ2-1, the V gene TRBV28, with D perhaps matching TRBD1 (5 bases). The CDR3 has 13 residues. V was clipped by 2 bases and J by 8 bases, with 10 bases between them. Germline V gene sequence: CDR1 MDHEN, CDR2 SYDVKM. This chain's CDR3 is CASSLPGADEQFF. For the CDR3, the DNA is TGTGCCAGCAGTTTACCTGGGGCAGATGAGCAGTTCTTC.

The rearrangement joins TRBV7-2 to TRBJ1-1, with D unclear. V dropped 1 base and J dropped 5 bases, with 14 bases sitting between them. The CDR3 totals 15 residues. The germline CDR1 and CDR2 sequences are SGHTA and FQGNSA. The DNA of the CDR3 is TGTGCCAGCAGCTTAGTCTTCGGTTCCGGAACTGAAGCTTTCTTT. It encodes CASSLVFGSGTEAFF.

CDR3 in DNA: TGCGCCAGCAGCTTGGACCCACCCAGGGAGCAGTACTTC. This codes for CASSLDPPREQYF. The genes are TRBV5-1 and TRBJ2-7; D unclear. The CDR3 is made up of 13 amino acids. Germline values: CDR1 SGHRS, CDR2 YFSETQ. V lost 0 bases and J 7 bases, leaving 11 bases between the germline ends. Together with reference TRBV5-1 and TRBJ2-7, the CDR3 gives the full variable domain: KAGVTQTPRYLIKTRGQQVTLSCSPISGHRSVSWYQQTPGQGLQFLFEYFSETQRNKGNFPGRFSGRQFSNSRSEMNVSTLELGDSALYLCASSLDPPREQYFGPGTRLTVT.

The chain is built from TRBV7-6 and TRBJ1-3, with a tentative D call TRBD1 (6 bases). CDR1 and CDR2 from the germline V gene are SGHVS and FNYEAQ. CDR3 length equals 14 residues. V shed 5 bases and J shed 3 bases, with 11 bases lying between them. The CDR3 sequence is CASSPSGVGNTIYF. CDR3 nucleotide sequence: TGTGCCAGCAGCCCCTCAGGGGTTGGAAACACCATATATTTT.

V is TRBV5-5 and J is TRBJ2-6; D gene unclear. The CDR3 consists of 15 residues. The germline V and J ends were trimmed by 0 bases and 2 bases, with 6 bases remaining between them. CDR1 and CDR2 from the germline V gene are SGHKS and YYEKEE (reference sequence). The CDR3 spells CASSLASTGANVLTF. The CDR3 DNA is TGTGCCAGCAGCTTGGCTTCTACTGGGGCCAACGTCCTGACTTTC.

The rearrangement links TRBV6-5 to TRBJ2-6; D is undetermined. The CDR3 contains 14 residues. Germline loops: CDR1 MNHEY, CDR2 SVGAGI. V dropped 6 bases and J dropped 2 bases, with 8 bases sitting between them. CDR3 loop: CASRRTTGANVLTF. In nucleotides, the CDR3 is TGTGCCAGCAGAAGAACAACTGGGGCCAACGTCCTGACTTTC.

This clone was seen a single time. This sequence joins TRBV30 and TRBJ2-2; D remains ambiguous. The CDR3 has 14 amino acids. The ends were cut back, 0 bases at V and 1 base at J, with 6 bases in the middle. Germline values: CDR1 GTSNPN, CDR2 SVGIG (reference sequence). This CDR3 is CAWSVKLNTGELFF. The CDR3 DNA is TGTGCCTGGAGTGTTAAATTGAACACCGGGGAGCTGTTTTTT.